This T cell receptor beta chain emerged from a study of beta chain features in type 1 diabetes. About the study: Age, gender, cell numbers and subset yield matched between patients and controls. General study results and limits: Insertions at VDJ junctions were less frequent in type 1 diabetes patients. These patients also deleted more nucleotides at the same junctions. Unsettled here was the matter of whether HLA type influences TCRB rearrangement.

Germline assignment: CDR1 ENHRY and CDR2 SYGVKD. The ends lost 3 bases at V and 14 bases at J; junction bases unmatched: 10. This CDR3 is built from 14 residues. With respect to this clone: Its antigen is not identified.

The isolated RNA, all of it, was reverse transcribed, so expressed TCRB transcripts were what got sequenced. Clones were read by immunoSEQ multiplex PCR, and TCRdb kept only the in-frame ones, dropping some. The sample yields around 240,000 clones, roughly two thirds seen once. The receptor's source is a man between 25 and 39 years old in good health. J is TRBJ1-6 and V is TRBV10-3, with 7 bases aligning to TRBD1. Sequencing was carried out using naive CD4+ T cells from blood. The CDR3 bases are TGTGCCATCAGTGATTCGGGACAGTCGTATTCCCTCCACTTT. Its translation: CAISDSGQSYSLHF.